This T cell receptor beta chain is from a study of cytomegalovirus exposure and HLA in healthy donors. This clone was detected a few times. The germline CDR1 and CDR2 sequences are SNHLY and FYNNEI. V gave up 5 bases and J gave up 7 bases; unmatched junction bases: 7. The CDR3 covers 15 residues. PCR was performed using 60 Vbeta and 13 Jbeta primers. Sequencing used immunoSEQ multiplex PCR; TCRdb keeps in-frame clones, though not all of them. Of some 150,000 clones in the sample, roughly 80% were seen once. Donors likely had unrecorded immune exposures despite being nominally healthy when sampled. Material for sequencing was PBMCs. The clonotype originates from a man aged 25 to 45 in good health and CMV-seropositive. This chain uses TRBV2 with TRBJ2-1, with 11 positions matching TRBD1. In nucleotides, the CDR3 is TGTGCCAGCAGTACGCCGGGACAGGGGGTGAATGAGCAGTTCTTC. Amino acid sequence: CASSTPGQGVNEQFF.